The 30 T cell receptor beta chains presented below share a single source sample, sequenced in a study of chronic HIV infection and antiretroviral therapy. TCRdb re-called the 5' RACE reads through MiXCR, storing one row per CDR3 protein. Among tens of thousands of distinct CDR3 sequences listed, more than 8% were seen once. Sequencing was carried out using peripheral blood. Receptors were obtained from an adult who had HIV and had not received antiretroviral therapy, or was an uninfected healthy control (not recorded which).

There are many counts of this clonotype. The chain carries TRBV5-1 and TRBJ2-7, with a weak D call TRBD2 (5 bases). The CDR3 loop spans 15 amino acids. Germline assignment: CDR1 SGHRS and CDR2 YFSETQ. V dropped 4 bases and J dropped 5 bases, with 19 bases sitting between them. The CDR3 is CASSREPGTLNEQYF. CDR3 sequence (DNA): TGCGCCAGCAGCCGGGAACCAGGTACCCTGAACGAGCAGTACTTC.

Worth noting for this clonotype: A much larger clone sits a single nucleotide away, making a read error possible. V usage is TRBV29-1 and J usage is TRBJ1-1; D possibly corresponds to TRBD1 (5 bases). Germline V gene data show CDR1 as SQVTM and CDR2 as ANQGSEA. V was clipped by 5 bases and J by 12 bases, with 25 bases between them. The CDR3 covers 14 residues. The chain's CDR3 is CSVRKGLGVEETFF. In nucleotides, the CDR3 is TGCAGCGTTCGGAAGGGGTTGGGGGTTGAGGAAACTTTCTTT.

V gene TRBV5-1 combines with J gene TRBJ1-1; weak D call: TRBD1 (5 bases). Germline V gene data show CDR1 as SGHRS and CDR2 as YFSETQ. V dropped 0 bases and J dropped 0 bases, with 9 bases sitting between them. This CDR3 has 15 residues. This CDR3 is CASSLGDPMNTEAFF. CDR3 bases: TGCGCCAGCAGCTTGGGGGACCCTATGAACACTGAAGCTTTCTTT.

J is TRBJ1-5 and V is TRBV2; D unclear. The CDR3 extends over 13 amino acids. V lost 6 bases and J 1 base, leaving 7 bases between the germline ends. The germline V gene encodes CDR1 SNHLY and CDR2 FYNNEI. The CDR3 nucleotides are TGTGCCAGCAGAGAGAACAGCAATCAGCCCCAGCATTTT. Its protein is CASRENSNQPQHF.

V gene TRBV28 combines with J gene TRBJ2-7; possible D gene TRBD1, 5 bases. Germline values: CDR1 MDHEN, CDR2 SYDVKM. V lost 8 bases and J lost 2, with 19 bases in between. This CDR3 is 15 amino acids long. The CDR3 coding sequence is TGTGCCAGCCTCACCCCTGGGGCTGCCCCCTACGAGCAGTACTTC. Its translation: CASLTPGAAPYEQYF.

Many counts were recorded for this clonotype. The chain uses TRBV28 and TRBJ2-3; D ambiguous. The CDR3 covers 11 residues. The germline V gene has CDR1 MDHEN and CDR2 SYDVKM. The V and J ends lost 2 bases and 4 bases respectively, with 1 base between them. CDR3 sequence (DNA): TGTGCCAGCAGTTTAGCAGATACGCAGTATTTT. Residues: CASSLADTQYF.

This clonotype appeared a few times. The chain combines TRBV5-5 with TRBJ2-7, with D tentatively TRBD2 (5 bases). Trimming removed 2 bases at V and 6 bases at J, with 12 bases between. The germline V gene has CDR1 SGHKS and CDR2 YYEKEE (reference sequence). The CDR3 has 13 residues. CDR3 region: CASSLTRAGEQYF. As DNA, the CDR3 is TGTGCCAGCAGCTTAACCCGGGCGGGCGAGCAGTACTTC. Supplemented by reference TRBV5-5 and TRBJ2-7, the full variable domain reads DAGVTQSPTHLIKTRGQQVTLRCSPISGHKSVSWYQQVLGQGPQFIFQYYEKEERGRGNFPDRFSARQFPNYSSELNVNALLLGDSALYLCASSLTRAGEQYFGPGTRLTVT.

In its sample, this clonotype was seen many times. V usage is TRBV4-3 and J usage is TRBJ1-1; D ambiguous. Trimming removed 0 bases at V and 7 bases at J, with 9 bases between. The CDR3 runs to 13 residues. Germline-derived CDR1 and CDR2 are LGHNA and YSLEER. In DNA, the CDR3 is TGCGCCAGCAGCCAAGACGCCACAGTTGAAGCTTTCTTT. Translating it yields CASSQDATVEAFF.

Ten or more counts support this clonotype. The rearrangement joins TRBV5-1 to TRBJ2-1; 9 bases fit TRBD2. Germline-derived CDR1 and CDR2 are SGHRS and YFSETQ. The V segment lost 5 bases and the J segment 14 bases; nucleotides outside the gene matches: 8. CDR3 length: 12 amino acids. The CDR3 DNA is TGCGCCAGCAGACTTTTAGCGGGAGAGGAGTTCTTC. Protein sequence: CASRLLAGEEFF.

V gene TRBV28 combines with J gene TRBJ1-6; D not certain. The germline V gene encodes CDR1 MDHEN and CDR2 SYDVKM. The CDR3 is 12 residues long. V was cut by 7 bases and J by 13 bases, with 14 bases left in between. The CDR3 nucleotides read TGTGCCAGCACCCAATCACGGTCGCCCCTCCACTTT. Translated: CASTQSRSPLHF.

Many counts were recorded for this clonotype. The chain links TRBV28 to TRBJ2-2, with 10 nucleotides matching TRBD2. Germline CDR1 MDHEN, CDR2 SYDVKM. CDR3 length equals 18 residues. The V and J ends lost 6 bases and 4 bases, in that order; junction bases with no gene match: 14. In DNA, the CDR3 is TGTGCCAGCAGAAAAACCCTAGCGGGAGAGGGTGGCACCGGGGAGCTGTTTTTT. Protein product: CASRKTLAGEGGTGELFF.

CDR3 nucleotide sequence: TGTGCTAGTGGTTTGGTACTCGACAAATGGGGCTACGAGCAGTACTTC. Protein sequence: CASGLVLDKWGYEQYF. V is TRBV12-5 and J is TRBJ2-7; D is unresolved. The CDR3 consists of 16 residues. V gave up 0 bases and J gave up 3 bases, with 15 bases separating them. The V gene's germline CDR1 is LGHNT and CDR2 FRNRAP.

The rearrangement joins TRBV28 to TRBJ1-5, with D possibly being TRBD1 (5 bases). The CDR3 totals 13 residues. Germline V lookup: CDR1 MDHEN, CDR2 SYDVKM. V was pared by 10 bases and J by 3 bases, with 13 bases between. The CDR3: CATSPGFNQPQHF. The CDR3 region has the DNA TGTGCCACATCCCCAGGGTTCAATCAGCCCCAGCATTTT.

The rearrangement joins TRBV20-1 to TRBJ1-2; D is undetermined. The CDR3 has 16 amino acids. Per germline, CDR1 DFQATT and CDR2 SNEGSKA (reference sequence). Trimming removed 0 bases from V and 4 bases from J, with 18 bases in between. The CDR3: CSARDEGKGATYGYTF. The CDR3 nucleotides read TGCAGTGCTAGAGATGAGGGTAAAGGCGCAACCTATGGCTACACCTTC.

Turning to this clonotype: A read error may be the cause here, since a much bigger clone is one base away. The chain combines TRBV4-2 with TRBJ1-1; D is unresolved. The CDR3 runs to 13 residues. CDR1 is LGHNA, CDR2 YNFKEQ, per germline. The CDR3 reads CASSPSGSTETFF. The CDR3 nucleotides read TGTGCCAGCAGCCCCAGCGGGAGCACTGAAACTTTCTTT.

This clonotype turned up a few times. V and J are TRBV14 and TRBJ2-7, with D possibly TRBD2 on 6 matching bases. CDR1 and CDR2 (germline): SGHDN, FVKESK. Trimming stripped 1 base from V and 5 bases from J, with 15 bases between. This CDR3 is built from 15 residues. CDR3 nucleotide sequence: TGTGCCAGCAGCCAAGGGACGGGACTCCCAAACGAGCAGTACTTC. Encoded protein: CASSQGTGLPNEQYF.

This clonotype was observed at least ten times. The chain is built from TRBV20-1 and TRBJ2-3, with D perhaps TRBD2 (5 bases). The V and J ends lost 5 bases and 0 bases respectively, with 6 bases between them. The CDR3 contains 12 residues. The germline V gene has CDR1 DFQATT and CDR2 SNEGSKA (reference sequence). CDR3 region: CSALASTDTQYF. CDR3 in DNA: TGCAGTGCTCTAGCCAGCACAGATACGCAGTATTTT.

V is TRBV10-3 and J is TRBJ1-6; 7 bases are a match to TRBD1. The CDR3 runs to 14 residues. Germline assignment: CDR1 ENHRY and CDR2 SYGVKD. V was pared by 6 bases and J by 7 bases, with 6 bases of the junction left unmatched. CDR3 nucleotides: TGTGCCATCAGGCGACAGGGTGACAATTCACCCCTCCACTTT. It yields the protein CAIRRQGDNSPLHF.

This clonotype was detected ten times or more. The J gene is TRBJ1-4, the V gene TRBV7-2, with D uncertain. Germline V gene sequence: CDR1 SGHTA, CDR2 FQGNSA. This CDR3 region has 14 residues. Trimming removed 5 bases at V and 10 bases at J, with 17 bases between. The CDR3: CASSPFEHRGKLFF. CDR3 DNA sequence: TGTGCCAGCAGCCCTTTTGAGCACAGAGGAAAACTGTTTTTT.

CDR3 nucleotides: TGTGCCAGCAGTTTAGGACAGGGGCAGACCCAGTACTTC. Amino acids: CASSLGQGQTQYF. V usage is TRBV28 and J usage is TRBJ2-5; 9 positions agree with TRBD1. The CDR3 is 13 residues long. The trim removed 2 bases at V and 6 bases at J, leaving 1 base unmatched. CDR1 is MDHEN, CDR2 SYDVKM, per germline. Full variable domain (outside the CDR3, taken from reference TRBV28 and TRBJ2-5): DVKVTQSSRYLVKRTGEKVFLECVQDMDHENMFWYRQDPGLGLRLIYFSYDVKMKEKGDIPEGYSVSREKKERFSLILESASTNQTSMYLCASSLGQGQTQYFGPGTRLLVL.

CDR3 residues: CASSSRTRQEESPRLTEQYF. In DNA form, the CDR3 reads TGTGCCAGCAGCTCACGGACTAGACAGGAAGAGAGCCCCCGTCTAACAGAGCAGTACTTC. This sequence joins TRBV7-9 and TRBJ2-7; TRBD2 might be the D (7 bases). The CDR3 runs 20 residues. V shed 4 bases and J shed 7 bases, with 35 bases lying between them. The germline CDR1 and CDR2 sequences are SEHNR and FQNEAQ (reference sequence).

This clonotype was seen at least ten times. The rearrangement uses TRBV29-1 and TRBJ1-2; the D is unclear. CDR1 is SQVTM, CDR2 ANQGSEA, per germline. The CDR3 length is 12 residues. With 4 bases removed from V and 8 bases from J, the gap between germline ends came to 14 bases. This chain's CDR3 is CSVGVLKGGYTF. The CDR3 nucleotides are TGCAGCGTTGGCGTCTTAAAAGGGGGCTACACCTTC.

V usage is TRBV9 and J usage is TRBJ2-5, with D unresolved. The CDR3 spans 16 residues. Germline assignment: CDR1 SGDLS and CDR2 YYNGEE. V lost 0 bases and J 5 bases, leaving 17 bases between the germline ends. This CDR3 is CASSVGSQQIYETQYF. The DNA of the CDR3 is TGTGCCAGCAGCGTAGGGTCACAGCAGATCTACGAGACCCAGTACTTC.

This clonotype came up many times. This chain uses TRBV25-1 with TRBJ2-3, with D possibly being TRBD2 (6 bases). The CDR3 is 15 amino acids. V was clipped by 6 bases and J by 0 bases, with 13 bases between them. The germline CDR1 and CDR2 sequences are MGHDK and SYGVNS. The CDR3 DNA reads TGTGCCAGCAGCCTGACTAGGGATAGCACAGATACGCAGTATTTT. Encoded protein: CASSLTRDSTDTQYF. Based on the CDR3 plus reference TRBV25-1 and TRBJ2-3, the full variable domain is EADIYQTPRYLVIGTGKKITLECSQTMGHDKMYWYQQDPGMELHLIHYSYGVNSTEKGDLSSESTVSRIRTEHFPLTLESARPSHTSQYLCASSLTRDSTDTQYFGPGTRLTVL.

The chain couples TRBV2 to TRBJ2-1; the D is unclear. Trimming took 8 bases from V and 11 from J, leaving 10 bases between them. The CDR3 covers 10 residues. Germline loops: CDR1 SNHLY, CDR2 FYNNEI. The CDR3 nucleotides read TGTGCCAGCGAGGACCATAAGCAGTTCTTC. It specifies CASEDHKQFF.

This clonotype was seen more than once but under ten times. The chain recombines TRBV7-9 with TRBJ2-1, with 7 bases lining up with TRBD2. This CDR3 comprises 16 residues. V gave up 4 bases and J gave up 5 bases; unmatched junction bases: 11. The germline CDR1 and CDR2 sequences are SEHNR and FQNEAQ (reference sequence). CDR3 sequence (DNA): TGTGCCAGCAGCTCCCCCTATCGGGACTACCACAATGAGCAGTTCTTC. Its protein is CASSSPYRDYHNEQFF. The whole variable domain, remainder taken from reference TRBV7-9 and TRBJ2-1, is DTGVSQNPRHKITKRGQNVTFRCDPISEHNRLYWYRQTLGQGPEFLTYFQNEAQLEKSRLLSDRFSAERPKGSFSTLEIQRTEQGDSAMYLCASSSPYRDYHNEQFFGPGTRLTVL.

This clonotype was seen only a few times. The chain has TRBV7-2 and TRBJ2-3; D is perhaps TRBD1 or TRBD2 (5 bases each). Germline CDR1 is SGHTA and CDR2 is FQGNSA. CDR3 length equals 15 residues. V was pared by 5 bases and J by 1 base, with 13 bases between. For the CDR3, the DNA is TGTGCCAGCAGCCCCGGGGCAGCCCGCACAGATACGCAGTATTTT. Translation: CASSPGAARTDTQYF.

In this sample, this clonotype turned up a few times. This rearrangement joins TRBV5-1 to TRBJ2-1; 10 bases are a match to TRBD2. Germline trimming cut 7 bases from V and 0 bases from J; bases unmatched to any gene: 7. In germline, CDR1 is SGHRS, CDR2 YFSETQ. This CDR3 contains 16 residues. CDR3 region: CASSGLASSSYNEQFF. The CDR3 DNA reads TGCGCCAGCTCGGGACTAGCGTCGAGCTCCTACAATGAGCAGTTCTTC.

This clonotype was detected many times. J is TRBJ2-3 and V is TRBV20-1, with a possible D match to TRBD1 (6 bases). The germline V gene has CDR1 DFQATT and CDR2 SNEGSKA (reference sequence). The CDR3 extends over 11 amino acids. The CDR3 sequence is CVWGHGNTQYF. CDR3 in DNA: TGCGTTTGGGGGCATGGGAATACGCAGTATTTT.

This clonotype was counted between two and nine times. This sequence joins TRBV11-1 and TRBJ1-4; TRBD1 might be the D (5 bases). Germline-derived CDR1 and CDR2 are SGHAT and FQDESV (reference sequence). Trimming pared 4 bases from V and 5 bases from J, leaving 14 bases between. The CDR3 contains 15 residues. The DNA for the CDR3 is TGTGCCAGCAGCTCGACGGCAGGGAGAAATGAAAAACTGTTTTTT. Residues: CASSSTAGRNEKLFF.